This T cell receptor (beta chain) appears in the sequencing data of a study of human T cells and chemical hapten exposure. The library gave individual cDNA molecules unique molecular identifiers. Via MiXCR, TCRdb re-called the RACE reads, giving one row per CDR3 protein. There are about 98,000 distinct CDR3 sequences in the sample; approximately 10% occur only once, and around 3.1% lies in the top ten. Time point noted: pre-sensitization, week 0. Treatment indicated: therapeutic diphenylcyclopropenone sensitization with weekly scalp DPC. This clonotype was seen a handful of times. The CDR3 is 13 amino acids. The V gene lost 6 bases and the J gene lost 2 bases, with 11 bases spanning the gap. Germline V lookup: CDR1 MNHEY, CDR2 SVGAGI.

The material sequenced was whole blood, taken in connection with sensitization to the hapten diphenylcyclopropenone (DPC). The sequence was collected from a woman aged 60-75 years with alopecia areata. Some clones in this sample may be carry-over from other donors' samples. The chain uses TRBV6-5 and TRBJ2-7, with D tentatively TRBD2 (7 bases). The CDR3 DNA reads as TGTGCCAGCAGACCCGGGGGGCCCTACGAGCAGTACTTC. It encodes CASRPGGPYEQYF.